This TCR beta chain emerged from a study of T-cell reconstitution after alpha-beta-depleted transplantation in children. Remarks on this clonotype: A much larger clone lies a single base off, so this may be a read error. Since no conserved phenylalanine or tryptophan closes the CDR3, a read error is the likely cause.

The CDR3 sequence is 13 residues long. The germline CDR1 and CDR2 sequences are LNHNV and YYDKDF (reference sequence). V gave up 4 bases and J gave up 2 bases, with 8 bases separating them. Unique molecular identifiers were used in preparing the TCRbeta library. MiXCR, run by TCRdb on the PCR reads, gives a single entry per CDR3 protein. The table records about 600,000 distinct CDR3 sequences, more than 9% of them present only once. The source of this sequence is a human donor who donated a stem cell graft to a child with acute myeloid leukemia. The chain links TRBV15 to TRBJ2-5; no clear D gene. The sequences come from PBMCs from the stem cell graft donor, collected from the stem cell graft. The CDR3 sequence is CATSTDPQETQYI. The CDR3 DNA reads TGTGCCACCAGCACGGACCCGCAAGAGACCCAGTACATC.